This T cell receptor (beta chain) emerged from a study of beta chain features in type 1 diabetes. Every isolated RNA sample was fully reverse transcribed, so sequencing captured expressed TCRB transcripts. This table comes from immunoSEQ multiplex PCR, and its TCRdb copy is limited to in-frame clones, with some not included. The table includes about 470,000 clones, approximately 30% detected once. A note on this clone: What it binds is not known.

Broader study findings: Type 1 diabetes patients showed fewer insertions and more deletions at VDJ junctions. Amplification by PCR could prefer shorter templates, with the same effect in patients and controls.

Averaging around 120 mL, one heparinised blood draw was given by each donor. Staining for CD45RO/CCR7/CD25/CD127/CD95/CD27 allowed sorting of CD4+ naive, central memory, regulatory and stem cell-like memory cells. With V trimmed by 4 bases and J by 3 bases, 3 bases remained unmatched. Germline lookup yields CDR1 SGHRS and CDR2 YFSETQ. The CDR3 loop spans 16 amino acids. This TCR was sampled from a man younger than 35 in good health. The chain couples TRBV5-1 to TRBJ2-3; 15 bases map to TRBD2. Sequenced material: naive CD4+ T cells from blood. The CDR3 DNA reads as TGCGCCAGCAGCGGCGGGACTAGCGGGAGGACAGATACGCAGTATTTT. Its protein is CASSGGTSGRTDTQYF.